One T cell receptor (beta chain) is described in this entry. The data belong to a study of T cells in Graves' hyperthyroidism and ophthalmopathy. Trimming took 1 base from V and 3 from J; bases not matched to a gene: 9. Germline CDR1 reads LGHNA; CDR2 reads YNFKEQ. CDR3 size: 18 residues. Used for diagnoses were clinical symptoms, serum thyroxine and TRAb, thyroid ultrasound and orbital computed tomography. Amplification of TCR beta CDR3 regions used RNA as the template. Primed by the HTBI set, a first-round RT-PCR was run on the TCR CDR3. One entry per CDR3 protein results from TCRdb running MiXCR on the multiplex PCR reads. The data contain 350,000 to 450,000 distinct CDR3 sequences, approximately 13% of them singletons.

The clonotype was recovered from a woman aged 55-69 years with Graves' hyperthyroidism. The rearrangement links TRBV4-2 to TRBJ2-1; 10 nucleotides line up with TRBD2. Specimen: blood. The CDR3 DNA reads as TGTGCCAGCAGCCAAGTAGCTAGCGGGAGCACCCTCTACAATGAGCAGTTCTTC. Its protein product is CASSQVASGSTLYNEQFF.